The TCR beta chain under discussion was sequenced for a study of OX40 agonist ivuxolimab in advanced cancers. Study details: Patients treated during dose escalation were battling hepatocellular carcinoma, melanoma, renal cell or head and neck cancer. General study results and limits: The average count of expanded clones was higher among CD8+ T cells than among CD4+. Some nonresponders additionally presented with little normalized T-cell clonal expansion. Among the least clonally expanded were partial responders at 0.1-3.0 mg/kg.

As for this clone: The antigen remains undetermined.

CDR3 length equals 13 residues. Germline values: CDR1 SGHDT, CDR2 YYEEEE. Trimming removed 0 bases from V and 16 bases from J, with 17 bases in between. Sequencing used immunoSEQ multiplex PCR; TCRdb keeps in-frame clones, though not all of them. The sample records 70,000 or so clones, around 91% being singletons. This specimen consisted of CD4+ or CD8+ T cells sorted from blood, obtained in a trial of the OX40 agonist ivuxolimab. V is TRBV5-6 and J is TRBJ2-4; weak D call: TRBD2 (6 bases). The sequence came from an adult with an advanced solid tumor such as melanoma, head and neck, liver or kidney cancer. CDR3 sequence (DNA): TGTGCCAGCAGCTTGGAGGGGTCGGGAGTGGATTACTTC. Translated, it gives CASSLEGSGVDYF.